A single sample gave rise to the 29 T cell receptor beta chains below, sequenced in a study of blood T cell repertoires in COVID-19. Measured with immunoSEQ multiplex PCR; TCRdb has only the in-frame clones, and not every one. The sample contains approximately 66,000 clones, 86% of which appear only once. The material sequenced was peripheral blood. The receptors stem from a man in his fifties with active COVID-19.

V gene TRBV19 combines with J gene TRBJ2-7, with TRBD1 matching over 10 bases. This CDR3 is 14 amino acids long. Germline trimming cut 6 bases from V and 3 bases from J; bases unmatched to any gene: 5. Germline CDR1 LNHDA, CDR2 SQIVND (reference sequence). The CDR3 is CASSQTGGIYEQYF. DNA for the CDR3: TGTGCCAGTAGCCAGACAGGGGGCATCTACGAGCAGTACTTC.

The chain couples TRBV4-1 to TRBJ1-1; D uncertain. Germline lookup yields CDR1 MGHRA and CDR2 YSYEKL. This CDR3 contains 14 residues. Trimming removed 0 bases at V and 8 bases at J, with 13 bases between. The CDR3 sequence: CASSQDSTAREAFF. The DNA of the CDR3 is TGCGCCAGCAGCCAAGATTCGACGGCCAGGGAAGCTTTCTTT.

This chain's CDR3 is CASSRGQGKDEQFF. The CDR3 DNA reads as TGTGCCAGCAGCCGTGGACAGGGTAAAGATGAGCAGTTCTTC. The rearrangement joins TRBV5-4 to TRBJ2-1; 8 bases are shared with TRBD1. Germline V CDR1 and CDR2: SGHNT, YYREEE (reference sequence). The CDR3 runs to 14 residues. V gave up 4 bases and J gave up 8 bases; unmatched junction bases: 8.

This clone was counted once. The chain combines TRBV18 with TRBJ1-5; D is unresolved. This CDR3 has 13 residues. Germline assignment: CDR1 KGHSH and CDR2 LQKENI. V dropped 3 bases and J dropped 3 bases, with 6 bases sitting between them. The CDR3 protein is CASSPGLNQPQHF. CDR3 nucleotide sequence: TGTGCCAGCTCACCGGGCCTCAATCAGCCCCAGCATTTT. The full variable domain, rest sourced from reference TRBV18 and TRBJ1-5, is NAGVMQNPRHLVRRRGQEARLRCSPMKGHSHVYWYRQLPEEGLKFMVYLQKENIIDESGMPKERFSAEFPKEGPSILRIQQVVRGDSAAYFCASSPGLNQPQHFGDGTRLSIL.

This clone was observed a single time. The V call is TRBV19, the J call TRBJ2-1; the match to TRBD2 covers 11 bases. J was trimmed by 4 bases and V by 7 bases; bases with no gene match: 6. Germline values: CDR1 LNHDA, CDR2 SQIVND (reference sequence). This CDR3 has 15 residues. CDR3 region: CASKSLAGGYNEQFF. In DNA form, the CDR3 reads TGTGCCAGTAAATCCCTAGCGGGAGGTTACAATGAGCAGTTCTTC.

This clone was seen a handful of times. This chain joins TRBV2 and TRBJ2-2; a weak D match, TRBD2 (6 bases). CDR1 and CDR2 from the germline V gene are SNHLY and FYNNEI. Trimming left V 8 bases short and J 4 bases short, with 11 bases between. CDR3 length equals 13 residues. Written as DNA, the CDR3 is TGTGCCAGCGCGGAGGGCGGCACCGGGGAGCTGTTTTTT. Protein: CASAEGGTGELFF.

This clone was recorded only once. V gene TRBV6-5 combines with J gene TRBJ2-2; TRBD2 is a possible D gene (5 bases). Germline V lookup: CDR1 MNHEY, CDR2 SVGAGI. V was cut by 6 bases and J by 5 bases, with 13 bases left in between. The CDR3 has 14 residues. The DNA of the CDR3 is TGTGCCAGCAGCCCCGGACGGGGAACCGGGGAGCTGTTTTTT. Amino acids: CASSPGRGTGELFF.

V gene TRBV24-1 combines with J gene TRBJ2-3; D possibly corresponds to TRBD1 (6 bases). V lost 4 bases to trimming and J lost 2 bases, with 18 bases between them. The germline V gene encodes CDR1 KGHDR and CDR2 SFDVKD. The CDR3 consists of 17 residues. CDR3 DNA sequence: TGTGCCACCAGTGACCCCGCCGGGACAATAAACACAGATACGCAGTATTTT. It codes for CATSDPAGTINTDTQYF.

A word on this clone: The DNA is left out, because the CDR3 cannot be placed on it with certainty; the CDR3 is given as TCRdb lists it. The rearrangement links TRBV27 to TRBJ2-6; the DNA was not used to check the table's D call, TRBD2. Germline assignment: CDR1 MNHEY and CDR2 SMNVEV (reference sequence). The CDR3 contains 18 residues when both ends are counted. The CDR3 protein is CASSSSRLDRIGANVLTF.

This clone is a singleton in its sample. The chain is built from TRBV6-6 and TRBJ2-4; D perhaps matches TRBD2 (7 bases). CDR1 is MNHNY and CDR2 is SVGAGI in the germline V gene (reference sequence). V gave up 0 bases and J gave up 0 bases, with 9 bases separating them. The CDR3 runs 16 residues. DNA of the CDR3: TGTGCCAGCAGTTACTCGGGGGGGCTAGCCAAAAACATTCAGTACTTC. Amino acid sequence: CASSYSGGLAKNIQYF.

The gene calls are TRBV11-2 and TRBJ2-7, with 9 bases matching TRBD1. V shed 5 bases and J 1 base; nucleotides not matched to a gene: 6. The CDR3 extends over 15 amino acids. CDR1 is SGHAT and CDR2 is FQNNGV in the germline V gene. The chain's CDR3 is CASSLHRGPSYEQYV. The CDR3 region has the DNA TGTGCCAGCAGCCTACACAGGGGGCCATCCTACGAGCAGTACGTC.

This chain connects TRBV2 to TRBJ2-7; 7 positions match TRBD1. The CDR3 loop spans 15 amino acids. Germline loops: CDR1 SNHLY, CDR2 FYNNEI. After removal of 3 bases from V and 2 bases from J, the junction contained 7 bases not matched to a gene. The CDR3 sequence: CASSDYRGRAYEQYF. CDR3 in DNA: TGTGCCAGCAGTGATTACAGGGGAAGAGCCTACGAGCAGTACTTC.

V and J are TRBV5-1 and TRBJ2-2; TRBD1 matches 7 bases. CDR1 is SGHRS and CDR2 is YFSETQ in the germline V gene. The V segment lost 3 bases and the J segment 4 bases; nucleotides outside the gene matches: 6. CDR3 length: 15 amino acids. CDR3 amino acids: CASSWGTATTGELFF. The CDR3 DNA is TGCGCCAGCAGCTGGGGGACAGCTACCACCGGGGAGCTGTTTTTT. Looking up the rest from reference TRBV5-1 and TRBJ2-2 gives the full variable domain: KAGVTQTPRYLIKTRGQQVTLSCSPISGHRSVSWYQQTPGQGLQFLFEYFSETQRNKGNFPGRFSGRQFSNSRSEMNVSTLELGDSALYLCASSWGTATTGELFFGEGSRLTVL.

This clone was seen only once. The chain carries TRBV2 and TRBJ2-5; tentatively, D is TRBD2 (5 bases). Germline V gene sequence: CDR1 SNHLY, CDR2 FYNNEI. The V and J ends lost 0 bases and 7 bases respectively, with 15 bases between them. The CDR3 has 15 residues. The chain's CDR3 is CASSEARAPLGTQYF. Here the CDR3 DNA reads TGTGCCAGCAGTGAAGCGAGGGCCCCCTTAGGGACCCAGTACTTC.

This clone was counted between two and nine times. This rearrangement joins TRBV7-9 to TRBJ2-7, with 9 bases identical to TRBD2. Germline V lookup: CDR1 SEHNR, CDR2 FQNEAQ (reference sequence). V lost 1 base and J lost 2; bases outside the gene matches: 6. The CDR3 runs to 16 residues. CDR3 bases: TGTGCCAGCAGCTTAGGTCCTAGCGGGACTACCTACGAGCAGTACGTC. Amino acids: CASSLGPSGTTYEQYV.

This chain links TRBV6-4 with TRBJ2-2; 14 nucleotides agree with TRBD2. The CDR3 runs to 20 residues. V lost 0 bases, J lost 5 bases, and 11 bases stayed unmatched. The germline V gene has CDR1 MRHNA and CDR2 SNTAGT. The chain's CDR3 is CASSDSTSGGALYGTGELFF. The CDR3 region has the DNA TGTGCCAGCAGTGACTCGACTAGCGGGGGGGCCCTGTATGGAACCGGGGAGCTGTTTTTT.

V and J are TRBV29-1 and TRBJ2-7; 7 nucleotides align to TRBD1. V lost 5 bases and J lost 2; bases outside the gene matches: 3. CDR1 and CDR2 (germline): SQVTM, ANQGSEA. The CDR3 spans 12 residues. This CDR3 is CSVLTGPYEQYF. Here the CDR3 DNA reads TGCAGCGTTCTGACAGGGCCCTACGAGCAGTACTTC.

The genes are TRBV23-1 and TRBJ2-7; D possibly corresponds to TRBD1 (6 bases). TRBV23-1 belongs to the ORF category, with a function that is uncertain. The CDR3 runs to 17 residues. Trimming cost V 4 bases and J 2 bases, with 21 bases left between them. For the CDR3, the DNA is TGCGCCAGCAGTCGACTGGACAGATCTCCTTTCGCCTACGAGCAGTACGTC. Translating it yields CASSRLDRSPFAYEQYV.

The chain couples TRBV12-3 or TRBV12-4 to TRBJ1-1; D is perhaps TRBD1 (6 bases). There are 13 residues in the CDR3. Trimming removed 6 bases at V and 12 bases at J, with 20 bases between. The CDR3: CASRVSGEPHSFF. CDR3 sequence (DNA): TGTGCCAGCAGGGTGTCAGGGGAGCCCCATTCTTTCTTT.

The rearrangement links TRBV19 to TRBJ1-1, with D possibly being TRBD1 (5 bases). This CDR3 region has 13 residues. Germline CDR1 reads LNHDA; CDR2 reads SQIVND (reference sequence). Trimming removed 8 bases from V and 1 base from J, with 11 bases in between. The CDR3 region is CASCRQRNTEAFF. In DNA, the CDR3 is TGTGCCAGTTGTCGACAGAGGAACACTGAAGCTTTCTTT.

This chain connects TRBV3-1 (or the pseudogene TRBV3-2) to TRBJ2-7, with 8 bases fitting TRBD2. In germline, CDR1 is LGHDT, CDR2 YNNKEL (reference sequence). J gave up 3 bases and V 9 bases, and 4 bases lay outside the gene matches. The length of the CDR3 is 12 residues. CDR3 coding DNA: TGTGCCAGGTCCGGGACTAGCTACGAGCAGTACGTC. Its protein is CARSGTSYEQYV.

CDR3 protein: CASSQGGWTGAKNIQYF. CDR3 coding DNA: TGTGCCAGCAGCCAAGGTGGCTGGACAGGCGCCAAAAACATTCAGTACTTC. This sequence joins TRBV3-1 (or the pseudogene TRBV3-2) and TRBJ2-4; 7 bases line up with TRBD1. The CDR3 extends over 17 amino acids. Per the germline V gene, CDR1 is LGHDT and CDR2 is YNNKEL (reference sequence). V was clipped by 1 base and J by 1 base; unmatched bases: 7.

The chain links TRBV7-9 to TRBJ2-2; D gene uncertain. Germline V gives CDR1 SEHNR, CDR2 FQNEAQ (reference sequence). There are 14 residues in the CDR3. V lost 5 bases and J lost 3, with 10 bases in between. CDR3 protein: CASSGRSHTGELFF. The CDR3 coding sequence is TGTGCCAGCAGCGGTAGGAGTCACACCGGGGAGCTGTTTTTT.

The chain joins TRBV19 to TRBJ2-4; 7 bases agree with TRBD1. Looked up from germline, CDR1 is LNHDA and CDR2 is SQIVND (reference sequence). Losses at the gene ends were 7 bases for V and 8 bases for J; bases not matched to a gene: 8. CDR3 length: 13 residues. The CDR3 spells CASKPGTADIQYF. Written as DNA, the CDR3 is TGTGCCAGTAAACCCGGGACAGCGGACATTCAGTACTTC. Full variable domain (outside the CDR3, taken from reference TRBV19 and TRBJ2-4): DGGITQSPKYLFRKEGQNVTLSCEQNLNHDAMYWYRQDPGQGLRLIYYSQIVNDFQKGDIAEGYSVSREKKESFPLTVTSAQKNPTAFYLCASKPGTADIQYFGAGTRLSVL.

A few counts support this clone. The gene calls are TRBV6-6 and TRBJ1-2; TRBD1 matches at 7 bases. Looked up from germline, CDR1 is MNHNY and CDR2 is SVGAGI (reference sequence). The CDR3 totals 16 residues. V shed 3 bases and J 0 bases; nucleotides not matched to a gene: 7. The chain's CDR3 is CASSYDRVRANYGYTF. DNA for the CDR3: TGTGCCAGCAGTTATGACAGGGTGAGGGCTAACTATGGCTACACCTTC.

This chain links TRBV10-3 with TRBJ1-5; 10 bases fit TRBD1. The length of the CDR3 is 14 residues. After removal of 5 bases from V and 4 bases from J, the junction contained 2 bases not matched to a gene. Germline values: CDR1 ENHRY, CDR2 SYGVKD. Here the CDR3 DNA reads TGTGCCATCAGTCAGGGACAGGGGAATCAGCCCCAGCATTTT. It is translated as CAISQGQGNQPQHF.

The chain links TRBV5-1 to TRBJ1-1, with 8 nucleotides matching TRBD1. The CDR3 extends over 14 amino acids. V shed 4 bases and J 5 bases; nucleotides not matched to a gene: 7. Germline V CDR1 and CDR2: SGHRS, YFSETQ. CDR3 sequence: CASSRTGGGTEAFF. CDR3 DNA sequence: TGCGCCAGCAGCCGCACAGGGGGTGGTACTGAAGCTTTCTTT.

The V gene is TRBV11-2, the J gene TRBJ1-2; TRBD1 is a possible D gene (6 bases). CDR1 SGHAT and CDR2 FQNNGV come from the germline V gene. Trimming cost V 1 base and J 5 bases, with 11 bases left between them. The CDR3 covers 14 residues. The CDR3 DNA reads TGTGCCAGCAGCTTAGCAGGGGACGGATATGGCTACACCTTC. This encodes CASSLAGDGYGYTF. The whole variable domain, filled in from reference TRBV11-2 and TRBJ1-2, reads EAGVAQSPRYKIIEKRQSVAFWCNPISGHATLYWYQQILGQGPKLLIQFQNNGVVDDSQLPKDRFSAERLKGVDSTLKIQPAKLEDSAVYLCASSLAGDGYGYTFGSGTRLTVV.

This chain uses TRBV4-1 with TRBJ1-5, with 7 bases fitting TRBD1. CDR3 length: 17 residues. V lost 0 bases, J lost 3 bases, and 8 bases stayed unmatched. CDR1 MGHRA and CDR2 YSYEKL come from the germline V gene. The CDR3 DNA follows: TGCGCCAGCAGCCAAGAAATCACTACAGGGGTCAATCAGCCCCAGCATTTT. Translation gives CASSQEITTGVNQPQHF.